These 8 T cell receptor beta chains came from one sample sequenced in a study of shared clonotypes between healthy human individuals. The method was immunoSEQ multiplex PCR; TCRdb's version includes in-frame clones alone and lacks a portion of them. The data contain some 690,000 clones, about nine tenths of them singletons. The material sequenced was memory CD8+ T cells from PBMCs. The subset is: CD45RO+ cells pooled with CCR7-negative TemRA cells. These receptors originate from a man aged 18 to 30 in good health. Some clones in this sample may be carry-over from other donors' samples.

The rearrangement links TRBV9 to TRBJ2-1; D not certain. Germline assignment: CDR1 SGDLS and CDR2 YYNGEE. The V gene lost 0 bases and the J gene lost 11 bases, with 6 bases spanning the gap. The CDR3 sequence is 11 residues long. The CDR3 sequence is CASSVAQQQFF. The CDR3 coding sequence is TGTGCCAGCAGCGTAGCCCAGCAGCAGTTCTTC.

The V call is TRBV27, the J call TRBJ2-7; TRBD2 agrees at 7 bases. V was pared by 0 bases and J by 6 bases, with 11 bases of the junction left unmatched. The germline CDR1 and CDR2 sequences are MNHEY and SMNVEV (reference sequence). This CDR3 has 16 residues. CDR3 region: CASSLSAWTSESEQYF. CDR3 nucleotides: TGTGCCAGCAGTTTATCCGCGTGGACTAGTGAAAGCGAGCAGTACTTC.

This chain connects TRBV9 to TRBJ1-3, with no clear D. CDR1 is SGDLS and CDR2 is YYNGEE in the germline V gene. The ends were cut back, 6 bases at V and 2 bases at J, with 18 bases in the middle. The length of the CDR3 is 16 residues. CDR3 in DNA: TGTGCCAGCACCCCCGGGCGCCCCGTTGCTGGAAACACCATATATTTT. Its translation: CASTPGRPVAGNTIYF.

The chain recombines TRBV7-8 with TRBJ2-7; the match to TRBD2 covers 11 bases. Trimming cost V 6 bases and J 3 bases; bases outside gene matches: 7. In germline, CDR1 is SGHVS, CDR2 FQNEAQ. CDR3 length: 15 residues. This CDR3 reads CASRRLAGKGYEQYF. CDR3 DNA: TGTGCCAGCAGGAGACTAGCGGGAAAGGGCTACGAGCAGTACTTC.

The chain links TRBV27 to TRBJ2-1, with D possibly TRBD2 on 5 matching bases. Germline V gene sequence: CDR1 MNHEY, CDR2 SMNVEV (reference sequence). Trimming took 4 bases from V and 8 from J, leaving 9 bases between them. The CDR3 length is 12 residues. CDR3 amino acids: CASSSRDDEQFF. CDR3 in DNA: TGTGCCAGCAGTTCCCGGGATGATGAGCAGTTCTTC.

The rearrangement joins TRBV7-9 to TRBJ2-7; TRBD1 aligns across 9 bases. V lost 1 base and J lost 5; bases outside the gene matches: 9. This CDR3 is built from 16 residues. Germline CDR1 reads SEHNR; CDR2 reads FQNEAQ (reference sequence). CDR3 nucleotides: TGTGCCAGCAGCTTAGGACCGGGACAGGGACTCCACGAGCAGTACTTC. Translating gives CASSLGPGQGLHEQYF. Using reference TRBV7-9 and TRBJ2-7 for the parts outside the CDR3, the full variable domain is DTGVSQNPRHKITKRGQNVTFRCDPISEHNRLYWYRQTLGQGPEFLTYFQNEAQLEKSRLLSDRFSAERPKGSFSTLEIQRTEQGDSAMYLCASSLGPGQGLHEQYFGPGTRLTVT.

A single count supports this clone. V is TRBV4-3 and J is TRBJ2-7; the D gene is possibly TRBD1 (5 bases). The CDR3 contains 14 residues. Per the germline V gene, CDR1 is LGHNA and CDR2 is YSLEER. Trimming left V 0 bases short and J 2 bases short, with 8 bases between. CDR3 DNA sequence: TGCGCCAGCAGCCAAGATGGGGCTACCTACGAGCAGTACTTC. Translating it yields CASSQDGATYEQYF.

The chain employs TRBV27 and TRBJ2-2; the D is unclear. Between the trimmed V and J ends, which lost 1 base and 4 bases, there was a span of 4 bases. This CDR3 comprises 13 residues. In germline, CDR1 is MNHEY, CDR2 SMNVEV (reference sequence). CDR3 residues: CASSLWPTGELFF. In nucleotides, the CDR3 is TGTGCCAGCAGTTTATGGCCCACCGGGGAGCTGTTTTTT.